The clone carrying this T cell receptor (beta chain) was observed a single time. These data are taken from a study of blood T cells in healthy people across ages. A second PCR, run for about 6 to 11 cycles, used a sample-barcoded 5' primer plus a J-beta primer mix. TCRdb used MiXCR to reprocess the 5' RACE reads, holding one entry per CDR3 protein. The table records hundreds of thousands of distinct CDR3 sequences, around 42% of them present only once. Germline V gene data show CDR1 as MNHEY and CDR2 as SMNVEV (reference sequence). J gave up 6 bases and V 6 bases, and 9 bases lay outside the gene matches. This CDR3 is 15 amino acids long.

Sequencing was carried out using blood. The V gene is TRBV27, the J gene TRBJ1-2, with TRBD1 matching 11 bases. This sequence originates from a man aged 60 to 75 in good health. CDR3 bases: TGTGCCAGCAGCGTGAGGACAGGGGGCGTTAATGGCTACACCTTC. Its protein is CASSVRTGGVNGYTF.